This T cell receptor (beta chain) was obtained from a study of regulatory T cells in long-lasting Graves disease. Study in general: To qualify as persistent, Graves' disease required over 5 years of antithyroid drugs with positive TSH receptor antibodies.

According to the study, TCR beta libraries were built with iRepertoire HTBI primers and CDR3-region Arm-PCR. TCRdb re-called the multiplex PCR reads through MiXCR, storing one row per CDR3 protein. The top ten hold roughly 13% of the sample, which has 350,000 to 450,000 distinct CDR3 sequences, roughly 21% seen once. Time point described: persistent/refractory GD, antithyroid drugs over 5 years with positive TRAb. PBMCs provided the RNA from which the TCR library was made. American Thyroid Association guidelines served as the basis for diagnosing Graves' disease. This clonotype was recorded a few times. Its target is not known. Findings and caveats of the study: Persistent Graves' patients showed a TCR diversity that was lower than that of newly diagnosed ones. Thyroid tissue went unexamined; only peripheral blood was analyzed.

Germline V gene data show CDR1 as GTSNPN and CDR2 as SVGIG (reference sequence). The CDR3 has 11 amino acids. Trimming stripped 4 bases from V and 7 bases from J, with 5 bases between. The V gene is TRBV30, the J gene TRBJ1-6; D ambiguous. This specimen consisted of peripheral blood mononuclear cells (PBMCs), obtained when the disease was refractory, from a patient treated with antithyroid drugs. The TCR originated in a female donor with Graves disease. CDR3: CAWTANSPLHF. The CDR3 DNA reads TGTGCCTGGACAGCGAATTCACCCCTCCACTTT. The full variable domain, rest sourced from reference TRBV30 and TRBJ1-6, is SQTIHQWPATLVQPVGSPLSLECTVEGTSNPNLYWYRQAAGRGLQLLFYSVGIGQISSEVPQNLSASRPQDRQFILSSKKLLLSDSGFYLCAWTANSPLHFGNGTRLTVT.